These 23 T cell receptor beta chains originate from one sample sequenced in a study of human T cells and chemical hapten exposure (dated by TCRdb to 2020 to 2023). Read against the paper, the sample's time point label means: patch test 2, 6 weeks after DPC sensitization. In light of the paper, this sample's treatment or condition label describes: therapeutic diphenylcyclopropenone sensitization with weekly scalp DPC. Total RNA was extracted from unfractionated whole blood collected in Tempus Blood RNA tubes. The method was RACE. These reads were obtained on a NextSeq 500. TCRdb trimmed public reads at Q25 via fastp, called clones via MiXCR and kept in-frame beta chains. Rows matching on CDR3 protein sequence are summarized as one entry with the most common DNA and genes. The sample includes tens of thousands of distinct CDR3 sequences, with about 9.6% observed a single time. 13% to 15% of the sample lies in the top ten.

The sample was whole blood, taken in connection with sensitization to the hapten diphenylcyclopropenone (DPC). The receptors stem from a woman aged 25 to 45 with alopecia areata. Some clones in this sample may be carry-over from other donors' samples.

This clonotype occurred a few times. The chain uses TRBV20-1 and TRBJ1-5; no firm D call. The germline V gene encodes CDR1 DFQATT and CDR2 SNEGSKA (reference sequence). The CDR3 has 14 residues. V lost 6 bases and J lost 0, with 12 bases in between. The CDR3 DNA is TGCAGTGCGGCCTATCCAGTTAGCAATCAGCCCCAGCATTTT. It yields the protein CSAAYPVSNQPQHF.

The rearrangement uses TRBV7-2 and TRBJ2-7; TRBD1 or TRBD2 may be the D gene (5 bases each). This CDR3 has 15 residues. Germline values: CDR1 SGHTA, CDR2 FQGNSA. Between the trimmed V and J ends, which lost 4 bases and 6 bases, there was a span of 19 bases. CDR3 DNA: TGTGCCAGCAGCTCCCGGACCGGGACGGCCCTCGAGCAGTACTTC. It codes for CASSSRTGTALEQYF.

This clonotype was counted a few times. V and J are TRBV7-3 and TRBJ2-3; 13 bases map to TRBD2. This CDR3 spans 16 amino acids. CDR1 SGHTA and CDR2 FQGTGA come from the germline V gene. V trimming: 5 bases; J trimming: 4 bases; junction bases outside the gene matches: 6. The CDR3 loop is CASSATSGGLSDTQYF. The CDR3 DNA follows: TGTGCCAGCAGCGCGACTAGCGGGGGGCTGTCAGATACGCAGTATTTT.

This clonotype was detected ten times or more. V and J are TRBV7-9 and TRBJ2-7; TRBD1 aligns across 7 bases. V lost 11 bases and J lost 1; bases outside the gene matches: 17. The CDR3 contains 16 residues. The germline V gene has CDR1 SEHNR and CDR2 FQNEAQ (reference sequence). The CDR3 loop reads CAYILTSPRGSYEQYF. DNA of the CDR3: TGTGCCTACATCTTGACATCTCCCAGGGGGTCCTACGAGCAGTACTTC.

This clonotype occurred a few times. The chain links TRBV19 to TRBJ1-6; D is possibly TRBD1 (5 bases). This CDR3 has 16 amino acids. Germline CDR1 reads LNHDA; CDR2 reads SQIVND (reference sequence). V lost 1 base, J lost 0 bases, and 7 bases lay in between. This chain's CDR3 is CASSIAGISYNSPLHF. Here the CDR3 DNA reads TGTGCCAGTAGTATAGCAGGGATCTCCTATAATTCACCCCTCCACTTT. Complete variable domain (other parts from reference TRBV19 and TRBJ1-6): DGGITQSPKYLFRKEGQNVTLSCEQNLNHDAMYWYRQDPGQGLRLIYYSQIVNDFQKGDIAEGYSVSREKKESFPLTVTSAQKNPTAFYLCASSIAGISYNSPLHFGNGTRLTVT.

This chain links TRBV28 with TRBJ2-3, with 11 positions matching TRBD2. Germline-derived CDR1 and CDR2 are MDHEN and SYDVKM. CDR3 length: 17 amino acids. V gave up 4 bases and J gave up 5 bases; unmatched junction bases: 11. The CDR3 sequence is CASSSLSSGGARDTQYF. The DNA for the CDR3 is TGTGCCAGCAGTTCCCTCAGTAGCGGGGGGGCCCGAGATACGCAGTATTTT.

In regard to this clonotype: This sequence may be a read error, since a much larger clone differs from it by one base. This rearrangement joins TRBV3-1 to TRBJ2-3; maybe TRBD2 (5 bases). The germline gives CDR1 LGHDT, CDR2 YNNKEL (reference sequence). This CDR3 is built from 15 residues. The V gene lost 4 bases and the J gene lost 1 base, with 12 bases spanning the gap. The CDR3: CASSPGPGGTDTQYF. Here the CDR3 DNA reads TGTGCCAGCAGCCCCGGGCCCGGGGGCACAGATACGCAGTATTTT.

The table lists this clonotype with a few counts. V is TRBV6-2 or TRBV6-3 and J is TRBJ2-2; 8 bases fit TRBD1. Germline values: CDR1 MNHEY, CDR2 SVGEGT. Trimming at V came to 10 bases and at J to 2 bases, leaving 9 bases not matched to a gene. This CDR3 has 15 residues. The CDR3 reads CATIDRGDNTGELFF. DNA for the CDR3: TGTGCCACAATCGACAGGGGCGATAACACCGGGGAGCTGTTTTTT.

The rearrangement uses TRBV5-6 and TRBJ2-2, with 8 bases lining up with TRBD1. V shed 5 bases, J shed 4 bases, and the junction held 10 bases outside the gene matches. CDR3 size: 16 residues. Germline V gives CDR1 SGHDT, CDR2 YYEEEE. DNA for the CDR3: TGTGCCAGCAGTCCCGGGACAGGCCTTACCACCGGGGAGCTGTTTTTT. This sequence encodes CASSPGTGLTTGELFF. Using reference TRBV5-6 and TRBJ2-2 for the parts outside the CDR3, the full variable domain is DAGVTQSPTHLIKTRGQQVTLRCSPKSGHDTVSWYQQALGQGPQFIFQYYEEEERQRGNFPDRFSGHQFPNYSSELNVNALLLGDSALYLCASSPGTGLTTGELFFGEGSRLTVL.

This clonotype was seen many times. This sequence joins TRBV6-6 and TRBJ2-5; 11 bases fit TRBD1. V was clipped by 6 bases and J by 5 bases; unmatched bases: 5. CDR1 and CDR2 (germline): MNHNY, SVGAGI (reference sequence). There are 14 residues in the CDR3. As DNA, the CDR3 is TGTGCCAGCAGACGGACAGGGGGCGATGAGACCCAGTACTTC. Its translation: CASRRTGGDETQYF.

This clonotype was recorded many times. The chain carries TRBV7-9 and TRBJ2-7; 7 bases fit TRBD1. CDR3 length: 15 amino acids. The V gene end was trimmed by 5 bases and the J gene end by 2 bases; junction bases not matched to a gene: 9. The V gene's germline CDR1 is SEHNR and CDR2 FQNEAQ (reference sequence). CDR3 DNA sequence: TGTGCCAGCAGCCCTGAGGGACAGTGGACCTACGAGCAGTACTTC. Its translation: CASSPEGQWTYEQYF.

The chain couples TRBV6-6 to TRBJ2-3; TRBD2 agrees at 8 bases. The CDR3 is 15 amino acids. V lost 9 bases, J lost 3 bases, and 11 bases stayed unmatched. Germline CDR1 and CDR2: MNHNY and SVGAGI (reference sequence). Written as DNA, the CDR3 is TGTGCCAGTGATTGGCTAGCGGGTGGAACAGATACGCAGTATTTT. Residues: CASDWLAGGTDTQYF.

The chain employs TRBV4-3 and TRBJ1-4; TRBD1 matches at 11 bases. Germline assignment: CDR1 LGHNA and CDR2 YSLEER. Losses at the gene ends were 5 bases for V and 5 bases for J; bases not matched to a gene: 7. The CDR3 is made up of 16 amino acids. CDR3 coding DNA: TGCGCCAGCAGCAAAGGACAGGGGGCCGGCAATGAAAAACTGTTTTTT. It encodes CASSKGQGAGNEKLFF.

This clonotype was counted many times. The V gene is TRBV19, the J gene TRBJ1-5, with D possibly being TRBD1 (6 bases). V was trimmed by 5 bases and J by 1 base, leaving 15 bases between them. Looked up from germline, CDR1 is LNHDA and CDR2 is SQIVND (reference sequence). The CDR3 contains 16 residues. The CDR3 DNA sequence: TGTGCCAGTAGTGTAAACAGGGAATGGAGCAATCAGCCCCAGCATTTT. It translates to CASSVNREWSNQPQHF.

This clonotype has only a few counts. The chain recombines TRBV9 with TRBJ2-1, with 10 bases that match TRBD2. The J segment lost 5 bases and the V segment lost 3 bases, leaving 8 bases of the junction unmatched. The CDR3 extends over 16 amino acids. Germline CDR1 and CDR2: SGDLS and YYNGEE. The CDR3 sequence is CASSGTGTSAHNEQFF. CDR3 coding DNA: TGTGCCAGCAGCGGTACCGGGACTAGCGCCCACAATGAGCAGTTCTTC.

This clonotype was counted a few times. The chain employs TRBV28 and TRBJ2-7; 8 bases map to TRBD1. J was trimmed by 2 bases and V by 6 bases; bases with no gene match: 3. CDR3 length: 13 residues. Germline V CDR1 and CDR2: MDHEN, SYDVKM. The CDR3 sequence: CASSKDRAYEQYF. The CDR3 DNA sequence: TGTGCCAGCAGCAAGGACAGGGCCTACGAGCAGTACTTC.

This clonotype was counted only a few times. The J gene is TRBJ1-2, the V gene TRBV15, with TRBD1 matching over 8 bases. CDR1 and CDR2 (germline): LNHNV, YYDKDF (reference sequence). J gave up 4 bases and V 4 bases, and 5 bases lay outside the gene matches. CDR3 length: 14 amino acids. The CDR3 loop is CATSMGQVFYGYTF. CDR3 bases: TGTGCCACCAGCATGGGACAGGTGTTCTATGGCTACACCTTC.

This clonotype was seen a few times. This chain uses TRBV7-2 with TRBJ2-7, with D perhaps assigned TRBD1 or TRBD2 (5 bases each). The length of the CDR3 is 16 residues. Germline values: CDR1 SGHTA, CDR2 FQGNSA. Trimming took 5 bases from V and 2 from J, leaving 19 bases between them. The CDR3 DNA is TGTGCCAGCAGCCCCCGAGCGGCAGGGTCGACCTACGAGCAGTACTTC. This codes for CASSPRAAGSTYEQYF.

This clonotype turned up a few times. The chain recombines TRBV4-1 with TRBJ2-7; no definite D call. Germline V CDR1 and CDR2: MGHRA, YSYEKL. The ends were cut back, 1 base at V and 2 bases at J, with 3 bases in the middle. This CDR3 region has 12 residues. CDR3 residues: CASSQGAYEQYF. CDR3 DNA sequence: TGCGCCAGCAGCCAAGGCGCCTACGAGCAGTACTTC.

The gene calls are TRBV4-2 and TRBJ2-3; TRBD2 is a possible D gene (5 bases). CDR1 LGHNA and CDR2 YNFKEQ come from the germline V gene. Trimming removed 0 bases at V and 4 bases at J, with 20 bases between. The CDR3 contains 18 residues. CDR3 sequence reads: CASSQDPLVTRDSDTQYF. The CDR3 DNA is TGTGCCAGCAGCCAAGATCCGCTTGTTACTAGGGATTCAGATACGCAGTATTTT.

The chain joins TRBV2 to TRBJ2-3; D is undetermined. This CDR3 has 15 amino acids. CDR1 SNHLY and CDR2 FYNNEI come from the germline V gene. The ends were cut back, 0 bases at V and 2 bases at J, with 9 bases in the middle. CDR3 coding DNA: TGTGCCAGCAGTGAAGCACGGGCGACCACAGATACGCAGTATTTT. It is translated as CASSEARATTDTQYF. Drawing the rest from reference TRBV2 and TRBJ2-3, the complete variable domain is EPEVTQTPSHQVTQMGQEVILRCVPISNHLYFYWYRQILGQKVEFLVSFYNNEISEKSEIFDDQFSVERPDGSNFTLKIRSTKLEDSAMYFCASSEARATTDTQYFGPGTRLTVL.

This clonotype was found a few times. The rearrangement uses TRBV19 and TRBJ2-6, with D unclear. CDR1 is LNHDA and CDR2 is SQIVND in the germline V gene (reference sequence). Trimming removed 6 bases at V and 0 bases at J, with 9 bases between. The CDR3 extends over 15 amino acids. The CDR3 region is CASSSISSGANVLTF. CDR3 sequence (DNA): TGTGCCAGTAGCTCCATATCCTCTGGGGCCAACGTCCTGACTTTC.

V gene TRBV4-1 combines with J gene TRBJ2-2, with D tentatively TRBD1 (6 bases). The CDR3 has 14 amino acids. CDR1 MGHRA and CDR2 YSYEKL come from the germline V gene. V shed 4 bases and J shed 1 base, with 7 bases lying between them. Written as DNA, the CDR3 is TGCGCCAGCAGCCCGGGACAGAACACCGGGGAGCTGTTTTTT. This sequence encodes CASSPGQNTGELFF.